This T cell receptor (beta chain) was profiled in a study of human T cells and chemical hapten exposure. The study's findings and limits: TCRs above 1 in 1000 frequency stayed constant with DPC sensitization. In comparison with controls, expanded TCRs gave rise to a significantly larger number of large CDR3 similarity clusters.

Ten or more counts support this clonotype. Antigen unknown. The library tagged each cDNA molecule with unique molecular identifiers. In TCRdb, the RACE reads were re-called with MiXCR into one record per CDR3 protein. The sample contains 330,000 or so distinct CDR3 sequences, about 6% of which appear only once. This CDR3 has 15 residues. Germline V lookup: CDR1 SNHLY, CDR2 FYNNEI. V shed 4 bases, J shed 8 bases, and the junction held 12 bases outside the gene matches. The time point: patch test 2, 6 weeks after DPC sensitization. Treatment described: therapeutic diphenylcyclopropenone sensitization with weekly scalp DPC.

This receptor was obtained from a woman between 18 and 29 years old with alopecia areata. Some clones in this sample may be carry-over from other donors' samples. The specimen was whole blood, collected in connection with sensitization to the hapten diphenylcyclopropenone (DPC). The V gene is TRBV2, the J gene TRBJ1-2; 8 positions match TRBD1. The CDR3 spells CASSGLRTGNLGYTF. For the CDR3, the DNA is TGTGCCAGCAGTGGATTGAGGACAGGGAATTTGGGCTACACCTTC.